The 19 T cell receptor beta chains presented below share a single source sample, sequenced in a study of T-cell memory formation after mild COVID-19. TCRdb redid the calling of the 5' RACE reads with MiXCR, one entry per CDR3 protein. The sample yields some 120,000 distinct CDR3 sequences, more than 15% seen once. Sequenced sample: PBMCs or a T cell subset sorted from them (not recorded which). The receptors here all came from an adult woman who had mild COVID-19 (a few samples of this study predate the infection). Cell type and time point are not known.

This clonotype occurred many times. This rearrangement joins TRBV15 to TRBJ2-1; maybe TRBD2 (6 bases). V was shortened by 1 base and J by 4 bases, with 17 bases between the two germline ends. Germline assignment: CDR1 LNHNV and CDR2 YYDKDF (reference sequence). There are 17 residues in the CDR3. The CDR3 sequence is CATSRVAASEAYNEQFF. In DNA form, the CDR3 reads TGTGCCACCAGCAGAGTTGCCGCTAGCGAAGCATACAATGAGCAGTTCTTC.

The chain couples TRBV4-3 to TRBJ1-3, with 9 bases aligning to TRBD1. Germline CDR1 and CDR2: LGHNA and YSLEER. Germline trimming cut 5 bases from V and 5 bases from J; bases unmatched to any gene: 7. CDR3 size: 15 residues. The CDR3 nucleotides are TGCGCCAGCAGCTCCTATGGGACAGGGAGAAACACCATATATTTT. Translation: CASSSYGTGRNTIYF.

This clonotype showed up just a few times. This rearrangement joins TRBV11-3 to TRBJ2-5; D may correspond to TRBD1 or TRBD2 (5 bases each). This CDR3 is built from 17 residues. Trimming shortened V by 4 bases and J by 0 bases, and 18 bases separated the two germline ends. CDR1 is SGHNT, CDR2 YENEEA, per germline. CDR3 in amino acids: CASSSYSGDRNQETQYF. The CDR3 bases are TGTGCCAGCAGCTCTTATTCCGGGGACCGCAACCAAGAGACCCAGTACTTC.

The V gene is TRBV29-1, the J gene TRBJ2-7; no firm D call. Germline V CDR1 and CDR2: SQVTM, ANQGSEA. The CDR3 is 12 residues long. The germline V and J ends were trimmed by 3 bases and 1 base, with 7 bases remaining between them. The CDR3 loop reads CSVDEGSYEQYF. CDR3 nucleotides: TGCAGCGTTGATGAAGGGTCCTACGAGCAGTACTTC.

The V call is TRBV7-3, the J call TRBJ2-5; 9 nucleotides align to TRBD1. Trimming cost V 0 bases and J 5 bases; bases outside gene matches: 4. The CDR3 is made up of 15 amino acids. Germline values: CDR1 SGHTA, CDR2 FQGTGA. The CDR3 nucleotides are TGTGCCAGCAGCTTAACTCCGGGACAGGGTGAGACCCAGTACTTC. As protein: CASSLTPGQGETQYF.

The chain carries TRBV4-2 and TRBJ2-7; TRBD2 agrees at 8 bases. Looked up from germline, CDR1 is LGHNA and CDR2 is YNFKEQ. This CDR3 comprises 15 residues. V trimming: 3 bases; J trimming: 2 bases; junction bases outside the gene matches: 6. The CDR3 nucleotides read TGTGCCAGCAGCCACCCGCTAGCGGGTGCCTACGAGCAGTACTTC. Translating it yields CASSHPLAGAYEQYF.

The rearrangement joins TRBV18 to TRBJ1-5; 10 bases map to TRBD1. Germline V gives CDR1 KGHSH, CDR2 LQKENI. CDR3 length: 15 residues. The junction had 6 bases not matched to a gene; V was cut back by 3 bases and J by 7 bases. The chain's CDR3 is CASSPLGTGEQPQHF. In DNA form, the CDR3 reads TGTGCCAGCTCACCCCTCGGGACAGGGGAGCAGCCCCAGCATTTT.

V gene TRBV2 combines with J gene TRBJ1-1; the D is unclear. The length of the CDR3 is 13 residues. Germline-derived CDR1 and CDR2 are SNHLY and FYNNEI. Trimming pared 6 bases from V and 4 bases from J, leaving 12 bases between. The CDR3 region has the DNA TGTGCCAGCAGGGCCCCCATCTCCACTGAAGCTTTCTTT. The encoded protein is CASRAPISTEAFF.

J is TRBJ2-7 and V is TRBV7-3, with TRBD1 identical over 7 bases. J lost 5 bases, V lost 0 bases, and 4 bases had no gene match. The CDR3 is 14 residues long. CDR1 SGHTA and CDR2 FQGTGA come from the germline V gene. CDR3 sequence: CASSLTRDSHEQYF. The CDR3 bases are TGTGCCAGCAGCTTAACTCGGGACAGTCACGAGCAGTACTTC.

The chain uses TRBV5-1 and TRBJ2-7; tentatively, D is TRBD1 (5 bases). With 4 bases removed from V and 7 bases from J, the gap between germline ends came to 15 bases. CDR1 is SGHRS, CDR2 YFSETQ, per germline. This CDR3 has 13 residues. CDR3 in DNA: TGCGCCAGCAGCGGAACTCAGGGTCGGGAGCAGTACTTC. Amino acids: CASSGTQGREQYF. The full variable domain, completed using reference TRBV5-1 and TRBJ2-7, is KAGVTQTPRYLIKTRGQQVTLSCSPISGHRSVSWYQQTPGQGLQFLFEYFSETQRNKGNFPGRFSGRQFSNSRSEMNVSTLELGDSALYLCASSGTQGREQYFGPGTRLTVT.

This clonotype was observed a few times. The chain couples TRBV28 to TRBJ1-1, with TRBD1 identical over 7 bases. The V gene end was trimmed by 2 bases and the J gene end by 7 bases; junction bases not matched to a gene: 4. Germline V gene data show CDR1 as MDHEN and CDR2 as SYDVKM. CDR3 size: 13 residues. CDR3 DNA sequence: TGTGCCAGCAGTTTAACAGGGGACATTGAAGCTTTCTTT. It encodes CASSLTGDIEAFF.

This clonotype was observed a few times. The chain employs TRBV4-1 and TRBJ1-2, with D unresolved. Germline CDR1 MGHRA, CDR2 YSYEKL. V was cut by 1 base and J by 2 bases, with 8 bases left in between. This CDR3 has 14 residues. DNA of the CDR3: TGCGCCAGCAGCCAAGGCGGCGGAAACTATGGCTACACCTTC. Translated: CASSQGGGNYGYTF.

The rearrangement uses TRBV2 and TRBJ2-1; 10 bases align to TRBD2. Germline values: CDR1 SNHLY, CDR2 FYNNEI. Trimming at V came to 6 bases and at J to 9 bases, leaving 8 bases not matched to a gene. The CDR3 has 14 residues. In DNA, the CDR3 is TGTGCCAGCAGGTCAGCGGGGGGGTTGGTTGAGCAGTTCTTC. Amino acid sequence: CASRSAGGLVEQFF.

This clonotype was observed a single time. The CDR3 sequence is CSVVRQGAGGYTF. The CDR3 DNA follows: TGCAGCGTTGTAAGACAGGGGGCCGGAGGCTACACCTTC. This chain uses TRBV29-1 with TRBJ1-2; 10 nucleotides agree with TRBD1. The CDR3 runs to 13 residues. Germline V gene sequence: CDR1 SQVTM, CDR2 ANQGSEA. J was trimmed by 8 bases and V by 4 bases; bases with no gene match: 7.

The V gene is TRBV5-1, the J gene TRBJ2-3; TRBD2 might be the D (7 bases). From germline, CDR1 is SGHRS and CDR2 YFSETQ. V lost 5 bases and J lost 5, with 15 bases in between. The CDR3 has 14 residues. The CDR3, as DNA: TGCGCCAGCAGTCGGGGGGCCGGGGTAGATACGCAGTATTTT. Amino acid sequence: CASSRGAGVDTQYF.

The rearrangement uses TRBV7-9 and TRBJ2-7, with D hard to call. The CDR3 has 13 amino acids. Germline CDR1 reads SEHNR; CDR2 reads FQNEAQ (reference sequence). The V end lost 3 bases, the J end lost 6 bases, and 12 bases lay between the germline ends. Here the CDR3 DNA reads TGTGCCAGCAGCTTCTTTCATAGTGTCGAGCAGTACTTC. Residues: CASSFFHSVEQYF.

This rearrangement joins TRBV9 to TRBJ2-5; D is unclear. The CDR3 loop spans 13 amino acids. Germline V lookup: CDR1 SGDLS, CDR2 YYNGEE. Deletions cut 0 bases from V and 2 bases from J, with 5 bases between. The CDR3 DNA sequence: TGTGCCAGCAGCGTAGCAGCACAAGAGACCCAGTACTTC. As protein: CASSVAAQETQYF. The full variable domain, in which reference TRBV9 and TRBJ2-5 provide the parts outside the CDR3, is DSGVTQTPKHLITATGQRVTLRCSPRSGDLSVYWYQQSLDQGLQFLIQYYNGEERAKGNILERFSAQQFPDLHSELNLSSLELGDSALYFCASSVAAQETQYFGPGTRLLVL.

Many counts were recorded for this clonotype. The chain employs TRBV6-5 and TRBJ2-7; D is possibly TRBD2 (5 bases). This CDR3 contains 15 residues. The germline gives CDR1 MNHEY, CDR2 SVGAGI. V lost 0 bases and J lost 0, with 9 bases in between. The CDR3 is CASSYSAGASYEQYF. CDR3 nucleotides: TGTGCCAGCAGTTACTCGGCGGGTGCCTCCTACGAGCAGTACTTC.

This chain connects TRBV7-7 to TRBJ2-5; D not resolved. CDR1 and CDR2 (germline): SSHAT, FNYEAQ (reference sequence). CDR3 length: 15 residues. Trimming pared 4 bases from V and 4 bases from J, leaving 16 bases between. CDR3: CASSSGPQYGETQYF. In nucleotides, the CDR3 is TGTGCCAGCAGCTCCGGTCCCCAATACGGAGAGACCCAGTACTTC. The entire variable domain, with the rest obtained from reference TRBV7-7 and TRBJ2-5, is as follows: GAGVSQSPRYKVTKRGQDVTLRCDPISSHATLYWYQQALGQGPEFLTYFNYEAQPDKSGLPSDRFSAERPEGSISTLTIQRTEQRDSAMYRCASSSGPQYGETQYFGPGTRLLVL.